The 32 T cell receptor beta chains below come from one sample, sequenced in a study of T cell repertoires in cytomegalovirus infection. TCRdb processed the reads anew with MiXCR; each CDR3 protein has one entry. Counted here are about 680,000 distinct CDR3 sequences, 24% occurring once; the ten biggest clones make up 8%. The sequenced sample was CD8+ T cells from PBMCs. All receptors derive from a human donor in good health (CMV status not recorded). Some clones in this sample may be carry-over from other donors' samples.

For this clonotype: The junction differs from germline at one of its ends, possibly a read error. The genes are TRBV19 and TRBJ1-1, with D unclear. The germline gives CDR1 LNHDA, CDR2 SQIVND (reference sequence). This CDR3 spans 16 amino acids. In nucleotides, the CDR3 is TGTACCAGTTCTCCCGTCTGGACGGGCCCTGGCACTGAAGCTTTCTTT. It is translated as CTSSPVWTGPGTEAFF.

V gene TRBV7-8 combines with J gene TRBJ2-6; D possibly corresponds to TRBD1 (6 bases). Germline-derived CDR1 and CDR2 are SGHVS and FQNEAQ. The CDR3 extends over 17 amino acids. Trimming took off 2 bases at V and 3 bases at J, with 14 bases between the two ends. The CDR3 region is CASSLNRVTFGANVLTF. CDR3 DNA: TGTGCCAGCAGCTTAAACAGGGTAACCTTTGGGGCCAACGTCCTGACTTTC.

The rearrangement links TRBV6-2 or TRBV6-3 to TRBJ2-7; unclear D gene. The germline V gene has CDR1 MNHEY and CDR2 SVGEGT. V was shortened by 0 bases and J by 4 bases, with 13 bases between the two germline ends. The CDR3 spans 15 residues. CDR3 sequence (DNA): TGTGCCAGCAGTTACTCGGTTGCAGCCCCTTACGAGCAGTACGTC. It encodes CASSYSVAAPYEQYV.

The rearrangement uses TRBV13 and TRBJ1-1; no clear D. The CDR3 runs 12 residues. V lost 3 bases and J lost 3, with 5 bases in between. Looked up from germline, CDR1 is PRHDT and CDR2 is FYEKMQ (reference sequence). As DNA, the CDR3 is TGTGCCAGCAGCTTGCGGCACACTGAAGCTTTCTTT. Residues: CASSLRHTEAFF.

Only a few counts were recorded for this clonotype. J is TRBJ1-1 and V is TRBV29-1; possibly TRBD1 for D (5 bases). CDR3 length: 14 amino acids. Trimming removed 1 base at V and 6 bases at J, with 15 bases between. Per germline, CDR1 SQVTM and CDR2 ANQGSEA. The CDR3 DNA reads as TGCAGCGTTGAAGCGGCAGGGTTGGTGGCTGAAGCTTTCTTT. It yields the protein CSVEAAGLVAEAFF.

This clonotype was seen at least ten times. In DNA, the CDR3 is TGTGCCAGCAGCACTGACAGGACCCAAGGGTACGAGCAGTACTTC. Its protein product is CASSTDRTQGYEQYF. The genes are TRBV7-9 and TRBJ2-7; D is perhaps TRBD1 (6 bases). The germline CDR1 and CDR2 sequences are SEHNR and FQNEAQ (reference sequence). The CDR3 consists of 15 residues. V lost 5 bases and J 4 bases, leaving 18 bases between the germline ends.

This clonotype was observed many times. The chain recombines TRBV7-9 with TRBJ2-3; TRBD2 agrees at 7 bases. Per the germline V gene, CDR1 is SEHNR and CDR2 is FQNEAQ (reference sequence). This CDR3 has 11 residues. Trimming at V came to 8 bases and at J to 5 bases, leaving 1 base not matched to a gene. The CDR3 nucleotides read TGTGCCAGCGGGGGGGGAGATACGCAGTATTTT. Translation: CASGGGDTQYF.

This clonotype was counted ten times or more. The chain is built from TRBV7-6 and TRBJ2-1; D is uncertain. CDR3 size: 13 residues. V lost 3 bases, J lost 2 bases, and 5 bases lay in between. CDR1 is SGHVS and CDR2 is FNYEAQ in the germline V gene. The CDR3: CASSFDTYNEQFF. For the CDR3, the DNA is TGTGCCAGCAGCTTTGACACCTACAATGAGCAGTTCTTC.

This clonotype was seen repeatedly, ten times or more. The chain links TRBV11-1 to TRBJ2-3; D is possibly TRBD1 or TRBD2 (5 bases each). The ends were cut back, 4 bases at V and 5 bases at J, with 16 bases in the middle. Germline values: CDR1 SGHAT, CDR2 FQDESV (reference sequence). The CDR3 totals 15 residues. Here the CDR3 reads CASSSHRTRGDTQYF. CDR3 nucleotide sequence: TGTGCCAGCAGCTCTCACAGGACTCGGGGAGATACGCAGTATTTT.

This clonotype was detected once. The genes are TRBV10-3 and TRBJ2-7; 7 nucleotides match TRBD1. Germline CDR1 and CDR2: ENHRY and SYGVKD. This CDR3 spans 16 amino acids. Trimming at V came to 1 base and at J to 4 bases, leaving 10 bases not matched to a gene. Here the CDR3 DNA reads TGTGCCATCAGTGAGTTCGTAGGGGGCGAAAAATACGAGCAGTACTTC. Its protein is CAISEFVGGEKYEQYF.

The rearrangement links TRBV29-1 to TRBJ2-1; possible D gene TRBD1, 5 bases. Germline CDR1 reads SQVTM; CDR2 reads ANQGSEA. The V and J ends lost 4 bases and 1 base respectively, with 11 bases between them. The CDR3 consists of 14 residues. CDR3 sequence reads: CSVGFRGSYNEQFF. DNA for the CDR3: TGCAGCGTTGGGTTTAGGGGTTCCTACAATGAGCAGTTCTTC.

A note on this clonotype: Possible read error: a much larger clone is one base away. The J gene is TRBJ1-1, the V gene TRBV7-6; 8 bases agree with TRBD1. Germline loops: CDR1 SGHVS, CDR2 FNYEAQ. This CDR3 has 15 amino acids. The trim removed 5 bases at V and 1 base at J, leaving 6 bases unmatched. DNA for the CDR3: TGTGCCAGCAGCGCCCGACAGGGGACGAACACTGAAGCTTTCTTT. As protein: CASSARQGTNTEAFF.

This clonotype showed up many times. The chain employs TRBV12-3 or TRBV12-4 and TRBJ1-1; no firm D call. CDR3 length: 14 amino acids. The V gene lost 3 bases and the J gene lost 0 bases, with 8 bases spanning the gap. The CDR3: CASSLTTVNTEAFF. The DNA for the CDR3 is TGTGCCAGCAGTTTGACGACGGTGAACACTGAAGCTTTCTTT.

This clonotype was picked up many times. The rearrangement uses TRBV12-5 and TRBJ1-6, with 10 bases that match TRBD1. Germline values: CDR1 LGHNT, CDR2 FRNRAP. The trim removed 5 bases at V and 9 bases at J, leaving 4 bases unmatched. This CDR3 contains 14 residues. The CDR3 loop reads CASGQDRGLSPLHF. The CDR3 DNA is TGTGCTAGTGGTCAAGACAGGGGGCTTTCACCCCTCCACTTT.

This clonotype was counted ten times or more. V gene TRBV18 combines with J gene TRBJ2-7, with unresolved D. CDR3 length: 12 amino acids. Looked up from germline, CDR1 is KGHSH and CDR2 is LQKENI. V was trimmed by 3 bases and J by 0 bases, leaving 3 bases between them. CDR3: CASSPNSYEQYF. CDR3 coding DNA: TGTGCCAGCTCACCGAACTCCTACGAGCAGTACTTC.

This clonotype was observed many times. The chain couples TRBV14 to TRBJ1-2, with unresolved D. The germline V gene encodes CDR1 SGHDN and CDR2 FVKESK. CDR3 size: 14 residues. V was cut by 3 bases and J by 2 bases, with 10 bases left in between. In DNA form, the CDR3 reads TGTGCCAGCAGCCAGGGGTCTCGAAACTATGGCTACACCTTC. Translated, it gives CASSQGSRNYGYTF.

The chain carries TRBV20-1 and TRBJ1-2; D call uncertain. V was shortened by 1 base and J by 6 bases, with 3 bases between the two germline ends. From germline, CDR1 is DFQATT and CDR2 SNEGSKA (reference sequence). The CDR3 extends over 10 amino acids. CDR3 bases: TGCAGTGCTAGAGGGGATGGCTACACCTTC. As protein: CSARGDGYTF.

This clonotype was observed a few times. The rearrangement uses TRBV6-2 or TRBV6-3 and TRBJ2-6; the D is unclear. V lost 2 bases and J 4 bases, leaving 3 bases between the germline ends. Germline assignment: CDR1 MNHEY and CDR2 SVGEGT. This CDR3 has 13 residues. The CDR3 is CASSYQGANVLTF. As DNA, the CDR3 is TGTGCCAGCAGTTACCAGGGGGCCAACGTCCTGACTTTC.

This clonotype has ten or more counts. The J gene is TRBJ2-3, the V gene TRBV7-8, with 8 bases lining up with TRBD1. Germline CDR1 reads SGHVS; CDR2 reads FQNEAQ. This CDR3 is built from 13 residues. V dropped 5 bases and J dropped 6; count of bases not matched to a gene: 4. CDR3 sequence reads: CASSVDRGDTQYF. The CDR3 DNA sequence: TGTGCCAGCAGCGTCGACAGGGGTGATACGCAGTATTTT.

The chain links TRBV5-1 to TRBJ2-7, with 7 bases identical to TRBD1. This CDR3 spans 16 amino acids. Trimming at V came to 1 base and at J to 0 bases, leaving 7 bases not matched to a gene. The germline V gene has CDR1 SGHRS and CDR2 YFSETQ. This chain's CDR3 is CASSLLLRDSSYEQYV. DNA for the CDR3: TGCGCCAGCAGCTTGTTACTCCGGGACAGCTCCTACGAGCAGTACGTC.

This clonotype has a count of ten or more. The V and J genes are TRBV7-2 and TRBJ1-2, with 8 bases identical to TRBD1. V trimming: 5 bases; J trimming: 9 bases; junction bases outside the gene matches: 32. Germline V lookup: CDR1 SGHTA, CDR2 FQGNSA. The CDR3 has 21 residues. CDR3 region: CASSIPSGLGGNGQGSNSYTF. For the CDR3, the DNA is TGTGCCAGCAGCATACCCTCCGGACTGGGGGGAAACGGACAGGGCTCCAATAGCTACACCTTC.

The chain links TRBV7-9 to TRBJ2-1; a possible D gene is TRBD2 (5 bases). Between the trimmed V and J ends, which lost 7 bases and 1 base, there was a span of 17 bases. Germline V gene data show CDR1 as SEHNR and CDR2 as FQNEAQ (reference sequence). This CDR3 is built from 16 residues. The CDR3 loop is CASTSLDRGSYNEQFF. In DNA form, the CDR3 reads TGTGCCAGCACCAGCCTAGATCGGGGTTCCTACAATGAGCAGTTCTTC.

J is TRBJ2-3 and V is TRBV28, with D hard to call. Trimming removed 3 bases at V and 1 base at J, with 8 bases between. The CDR3 runs to 14 residues. Germline CDR1 and CDR2: MDHEN and SYDVKM. The CDR3 region is CASSFWRGTDTQYF. CDR3 sequence (DNA): TGTGCCAGCAGTTTTTGGCGAGGCACAGATACGCAGTATTTT.

The V gene is TRBV2, the J gene TRBJ1-2; D is ambiguous. CDR1 SNHLY and CDR2 FYNNEI come from the germline V gene. Trimming removed 2 bases from V and 3 bases from J, with 10 bases in between. The CDR3 loop spans 14 amino acids. The CDR3 nucleotides are TGTGCCAGCAGTGAAAAATCACAGTACTATGGCTACACCTTC. This gives the protein CASSEKSQYYGYTF.

This clonotype was counted between two and nine times. The rearrangement joins TRBV27 to TRBJ2-1; 9 nucleotides align to TRBD2. Germline lookup yields CDR1 MNHEY and CDR2 SMNVEV (reference sequence). This CDR3 spans 18 amino acids. Trimming cost V 5 bases and J 3 bases; bases outside gene matches: 14. This CDR3 is CASSILPLRGGNYNEQFF. In nucleotides, the CDR3 is TGTGCCAGCAGTATATTACCGCTGCGGGGGGGGAACTACAATGAGCAGTTCTTC.

The chain links TRBV7-9 to TRBJ2-6; 8 bases fit TRBD1. V shed 4 bases and J 6 bases; nucleotides not matched to a gene: 8. The CDR3 consists of 16 residues. Looked up from germline, CDR1 is SEHNR and CDR2 is FQNEAQ (reference sequence). The CDR3 loop reads CASSSRTTGEANVLTF. In DNA form, the CDR3 reads TGTGCCAGCAGCTCAAGGACGACAGGGGAGGCCAACGTCCTGACTTTC.

This clonotype was found a few times. In DNA form, the CDR3 reads TGTGCCATCAACCCGGGACAGGGGTCAAGAAACACTGAAGCTTTCTTT. This sequence encodes CAINPGQGSRNTEAFF. The rearrangement links TRBV10-3 to TRBJ1-1; 10 bases align to TRBD1. Per germline, CDR1 ENHRY and CDR2 SYGVKD. CDR3 length: 16 residues. V was clipped by 7 bases and J by 2 bases; unmatched bases: 10.

This clonotype has ten or more counts. This CDR3 reads CASRGQGWFSEQYF. DNA for the CDR3: TGTGCCAGCCGCGGACAGGGTTGGTTTTCCGAGCAGTACTTC. The chain employs TRBV7-8 and TRBJ2-7; 8 nucleotides line up with TRBD1. V trimming: 8 bases; J trimming: 6 bases; junction bases outside the gene matches: 12. The CDR3 is 14 amino acids. From germline, CDR1 is SGHVS and CDR2 FQNEAQ.

This chain connects TRBV7-8 to TRBJ2-3; no clear D. V lost 3 bases to trimming and J lost 4 bases, with 14 bases between them. Germline values: CDR1 SGHVS, CDR2 FQNEAQ. The CDR3 length is 15 residues. Here the CDR3 DNA reads TGTGCCAGCAGCTTGGCAGGCGTGATGGCAGATACGCAGTATTTT. Translated: CASSLAGVMADTQYF.

This clonotype has a count of ten or more. The gene calls are TRBV27 and TRBJ2-3, with 10 bases lining up with TRBD2. V shed 1 base, J shed 5 bases, and the junction held 6 bases outside the gene matches. CDR3 size: 16 residues. Germline values: CDR1 MNHEY, CDR2 SMNVEV (reference sequence). In nucleotides, the CDR3 is TGTGCCAGCAGTTTATGGGTAGCGGGGGGACAAGATACGCAGTATTTT. Translated, it gives CASSLWVAGGQDTQYF.

The table lists this clonotype with a count of one. The V gene is TRBV12-3 or TRBV12-4, the J gene TRBJ1-1; TRBD1 matches 11 bases. The CDR3 contains 13 residues. After removal of 5 bases from V and 11 bases from J, the junction contained 7 bases not matched to a gene. CDR3 amino acids: CASSQGQGAVAFF. The CDR3 DNA is TGTGCCAGCAGTCAAGGACAGGGGGCGGTTGCTTTCTTT.

About this clonotype itself: Germline and junction disagree at one end, which may indicate a read error. The V and J genes are TRBV6-2 or TRBV6-3 and TRBJ1-1, with TRBD1 matching 7 bases. The CDR3 is 14 amino acids. In germline, CDR1 is MNHEY, CDR2 SVGEGT. The CDR3 sequence is CVSSRGQTNTEAFF. CDR3 coding DNA: TGTGTCAGCAGTCGGGGACAGACGAACACTGAAGCTTTCTTT.